The 6 T cell receptor beta chains given below trace back to one sample, sequenced in a study of blood T cell repertoires in COVID-19. Profiled with immunoSEQ multiplex PCR; TCRdb holds only in-frame clones, not every one. This sample yields some 80,000 clones, of which 60% to 85% are seen a single time; 15% to 20% belongs to the top ten. The sample was peripheral blood. These receptor sequences come from a human donor in a cohort sampled during active COVID-19.

Comment on this clone: The sample carries other DNA sequences with the same CDR3. This chain connects TRBV4-1 to TRBJ1-5; D remains ambiguous. CDR1 is MGHRA, CDR2 YSYEKL, per germline. Trimming removed 4 bases from V and 1 base from J, with 5 bases in between. CDR3 size: 13 residues. The CDR3 loop is CASSRGSNQPQHF. In DNA form, the CDR3 reads TGCGCCAGCAGCCGAGGGAGCAATCAGCCCCAGCATTTT.

A few counts support this clone. V gene TRBV27 combines with J gene TRBJ1-2; D unresolved. The germline V and J ends were trimmed by 8 bases and 4 bases, with 11 bases remaining between them. The CDR3 is 12 amino acids. Per the germline V gene, CDR1 is MNHEY and CDR2 is SMNVEV (reference sequence). This chain's CDR3 is CASFGVRYGYTF. CDR3 nucleotides: TGTGCCAGCTTCGGGGTTCGCTATGGCTACACCTTC.

The chain links TRBV9 to TRBJ2-3, with 9 bases identical to TRBD2. The V segment lost 9 bases and the J segment 3 bases; nucleotides outside the gene matches: 8. In germline, CDR1 is SGDLS, CDR2 YYNGEE. The CDR3 consists of 14 residues. Written as DNA, the CDR3 is TGTGCCACCACCAGGGGACTAGCAACAGATACGCAGTATTTT. The encoded protein is CATTRGLATDTQYF. The whole variable domain, remainder taken from reference TRBV9 and TRBJ2-3, is DSGVTQTPKHLITATGQRVTLRCSPRSGDLSVYWYQQSLDQGLQFLIQYYNGEERAKGNILERFSAQQFPDLHSELNLSSLELGDSALYFCATTRGLATDTQYFGPGTRLTVL.

This CDR3 is CSSGDYYNEQFF. CDR3 nucleotides: TGCAGTAGCGGGGATTACTACAATGAGCAGTTCTTC. This chain uses TRBV29-1 with TRBJ2-1, with 8 positions matching TRBD2. The CDR3 runs to 12 residues. Germline values: CDR1 SQVTM, CDR2 ANQGSEA.

On this clone itself: The identical CDR3 is also encoded by other nucleotide sequences in the sample. The J gene is TRBJ1-5, the V gene TRBV19; TRBD1 aligns across 8 bases. The CDR3 consists of 16 residues. With 4 bases clipped from V and 4 bases from J, the junction kept 9 bases outside the gene matches. Looked up from germline, CDR1 is LNHDA and CDR2 is SQIVND (reference sequence). The CDR3 nucleotides are TGTGCCAGTAGTACCCCTGGACAGGGAGGGAATCAGCCCCAGCATTTT. It yields the protein CASSTPGQGGNQPQHF.

Here the CDR3 DNA reads TGTGCCAGCAGCTTAGGCCAGACTAGTTTCGACGAGCAGTACTTC. Translation: CASSLGQTSFDEQYF. The rearrangement links TRBV13 to TRBJ2-7; a possible D gene is TRBD2 (6 bases). Trimming took off 0 bases at V and 5 bases at J, with 14 bases between the two ends. CDR3 size: 15 residues. The germline gives CDR1 PRHDT, CDR2 FYEKMQ (reference sequence).